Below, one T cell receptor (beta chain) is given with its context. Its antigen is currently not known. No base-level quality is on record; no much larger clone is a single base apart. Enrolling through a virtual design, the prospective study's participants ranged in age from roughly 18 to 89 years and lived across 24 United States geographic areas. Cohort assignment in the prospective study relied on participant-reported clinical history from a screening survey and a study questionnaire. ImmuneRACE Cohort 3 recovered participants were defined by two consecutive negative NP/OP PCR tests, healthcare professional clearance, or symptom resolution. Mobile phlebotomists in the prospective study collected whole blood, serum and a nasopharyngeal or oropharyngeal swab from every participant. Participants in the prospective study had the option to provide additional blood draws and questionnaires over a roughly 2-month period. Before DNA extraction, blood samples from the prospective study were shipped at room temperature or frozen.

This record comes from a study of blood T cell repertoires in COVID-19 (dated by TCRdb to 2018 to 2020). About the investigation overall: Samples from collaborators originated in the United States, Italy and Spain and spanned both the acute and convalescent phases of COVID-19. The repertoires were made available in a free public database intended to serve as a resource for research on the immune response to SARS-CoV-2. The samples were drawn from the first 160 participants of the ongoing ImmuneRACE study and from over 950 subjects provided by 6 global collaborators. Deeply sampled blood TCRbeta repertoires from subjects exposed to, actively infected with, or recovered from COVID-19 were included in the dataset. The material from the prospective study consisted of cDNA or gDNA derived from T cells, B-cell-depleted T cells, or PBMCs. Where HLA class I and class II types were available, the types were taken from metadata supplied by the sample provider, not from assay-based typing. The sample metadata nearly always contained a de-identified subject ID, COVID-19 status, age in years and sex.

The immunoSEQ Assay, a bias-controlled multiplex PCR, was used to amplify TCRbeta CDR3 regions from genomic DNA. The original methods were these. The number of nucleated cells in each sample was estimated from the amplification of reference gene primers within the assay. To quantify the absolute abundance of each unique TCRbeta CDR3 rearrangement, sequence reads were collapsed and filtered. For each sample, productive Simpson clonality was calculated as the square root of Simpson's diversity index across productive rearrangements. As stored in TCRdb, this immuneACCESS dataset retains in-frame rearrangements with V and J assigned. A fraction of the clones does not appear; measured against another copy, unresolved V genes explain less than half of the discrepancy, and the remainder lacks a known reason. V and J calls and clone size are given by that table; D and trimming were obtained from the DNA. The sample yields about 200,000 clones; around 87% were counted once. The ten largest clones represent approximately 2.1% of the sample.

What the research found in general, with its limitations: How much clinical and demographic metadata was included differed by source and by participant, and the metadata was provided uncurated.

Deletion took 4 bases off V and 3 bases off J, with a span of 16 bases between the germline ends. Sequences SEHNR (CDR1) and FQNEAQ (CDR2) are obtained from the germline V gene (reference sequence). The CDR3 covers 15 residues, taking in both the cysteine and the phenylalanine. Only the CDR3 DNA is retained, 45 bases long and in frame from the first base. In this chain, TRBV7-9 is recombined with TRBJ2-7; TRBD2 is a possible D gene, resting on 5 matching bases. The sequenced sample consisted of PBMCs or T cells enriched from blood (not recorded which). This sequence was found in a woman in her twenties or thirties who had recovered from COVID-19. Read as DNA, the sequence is TGTGCCAGCAGCTCCTTTACGTTTGAGGGCTACGAGCAGTACTTC. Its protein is CASSSFTFEGYEQYF.